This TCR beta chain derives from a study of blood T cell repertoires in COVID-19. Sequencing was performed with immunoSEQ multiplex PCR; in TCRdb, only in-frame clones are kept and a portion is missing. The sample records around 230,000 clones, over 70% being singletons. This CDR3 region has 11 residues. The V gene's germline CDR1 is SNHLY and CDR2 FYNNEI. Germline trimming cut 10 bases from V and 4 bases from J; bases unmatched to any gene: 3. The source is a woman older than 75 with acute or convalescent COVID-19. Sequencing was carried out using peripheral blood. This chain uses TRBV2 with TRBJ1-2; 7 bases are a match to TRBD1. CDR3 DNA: TGTGCCACCAACAGGGGCTATGGCTACACCTTC. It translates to CATNRGYGYTF. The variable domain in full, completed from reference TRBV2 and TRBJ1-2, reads EPEVTQTPSHQVTQMGQEVILRCVPISNHLYFYWYRQILGQKVEFLVSFYNNEISEKSEIFDDQFSVERPDGSNFTLKIRSTKLEDSAMYFCATNRGYGYTFGSGTRLTVV.